The 16 T cell receptor beta chains below all came from one sample that was sequenced in a study of blood T cell repertoires in COVID-19. Clones were sequenced by immunoSEQ multiplex PCR, and TCRdb holds only the in-frame ones, with some missing. Of under 300,000 clones listed, about 73% are singletons. Sequencing was carried out using peripheral blood. The origin of the receptors is a woman at least 80 years old with acute or convalescent COVID-19.

The chain combines TRBV25-1 with TRBJ2-5; a possible D gene is TRBD1 (5 bases). The CDR3 runs 14 residues. Germline V gene sequence: CDR1 MGHDK, CDR2 SYGVNS. V lost 4 bases to trimming and J lost 2 bases, with 11 bases between them. Written as DNA, the CDR3 is TGTGCCAGCAGTGGTTCAGGGATACAAGAGACCCAGTACTTC. Amino acid sequence: CASSGSGIQETQYF.

J is TRBJ2-1 and V is TRBV24-1; TRBD2 matches at 7 bases. Looked up from germline, CDR1 is KGHDR and CDR2 is SFDVKD. Trimming at V came to 2 bases and at J to 10 bases, leaving 4 bases not matched to a gene. The CDR3 contains 13 residues. This CDR3 reads CATSDSRLAEQFF. In DNA form, the CDR3 reads TGTGCCACCAGTGATTCCCGACTAGCCGAGCAGTTCTTC.

J is TRBJ1-3 and V is TRBV5-6; TRBD1 agrees at 9 bases. The CDR3 spans 15 residues. The junction had 9 bases not matched to a gene; V was cut back by 4 bases and J by 7 bases. Germline CDR1 reads SGHDT; CDR2 reads YYEEEE. The CDR3 DNA is TGTGCCAGCAGCCGACGGGGGACAGGGTATAACACCATATATTTT. Its protein is CASSRRGTGYNTIYF.

The chain couples TRBV19 to TRBJ1-5; the match to TRBD1 covers 7 bases. V gave up 4 bases and J gave up 6 bases; unmatched junction bases: 6. The CDR3 has 14 amino acids. CDR1 and CDR2 from the germline V gene are LNHDA and SQIVND (reference sequence). The CDR3 sequence is CASSTAGGSQPQHF. In DNA form, the CDR3 reads TGTGCCAGTAGTACGGCAGGGGGATCTCAGCCCCAGCATTTT.

The chain is built from TRBV6-2 or TRBV6-3 and TRBJ1-1; maybe TRBD1 (5 bases). This CDR3 spans 15 amino acids. V was clipped by 4 bases and J by 4 bases, with 16 bases between them. The germline gives CDR1 MNHEY, CDR2 SVGEGT. CDR3 sequence: CASSSGGLPGTEAFF. CDR3 in DNA: TGTGCCAGCAGTTCTGGGGGACTTCCGGGCACTGAAGCTTTCTTT.

The chain uses TRBV7-3 and TRBJ2-2, with no clear D. The CDR3 sequence is 14 residues long. From germline, CDR1 is SGHTA and CDR2 FQGTGA. The germline V and J ends were trimmed by 5 bases and 1 base, with 8 bases remaining between them. CDR3 nucleotides: TGTGCCAGCAGCCCGTCGGTGAACACCGGGGAGCTGTTTTTT. Protein sequence: CASSPSVNTGELFF.

The rearrangement joins TRBV3-1 (or the pseudogene TRBV3-2) to TRBJ2-7; 8 positions agree with TRBD1. The germline V gene encodes CDR1 LGHDT and CDR2 YNNKEL (reference sequence). The CDR3 runs 16 residues. V shed 3 bases and J 4 bases; nucleotides not matched to a gene: 11. The CDR3 DNA follows: TGTGCCAGCAGCCAGGGGGCCGGGACAGGTGGTTACGAGCAGTACTTC. The encoded protein is CASSQGAGTGGYEQYF.

A few counts support this clone. J is TRBJ2-7 and V is TRBV30; D not certain. The CDR3 length is 14 residues. V lost 3 bases to trimming and J lost 4 bases, with 16 bases between them. Germline V lookup: CDR1 GTSNPN, CDR2 SVGIG (reference sequence). The CDR3 DNA follows: TGTGCCTGGAGCGCCAGGCGTTACCTTTACGAGCAGTACTTC. Translated: CAWSARRYLYEQYF.

This clone has a handful of counts. The rearrangement joins TRBV10-2 to TRBJ2-7; D gene uncertain. The V end was cut by 4 bases, the J end by 2 bases, with 6 bases between. The CDR3 runs 12 residues. CDR1 is WSHSY and CDR2 is SAAADI in the germline V gene. This CDR3 is CASSGIAYEQYF. The CDR3 coding sequence is TGCGCCAGCAGTGGCATAGCCTACGAGCAGTACTTC.

This chain connects TRBV27 to TRBJ1-6; maybe TRBD1 (6 bases). Germline assignment: CDR1 MNHEY and CDR2 SMNVEV (reference sequence). There are 16 residues in the CDR3. V was shortened by 5 bases and J by 10 bases, with 21 bases between the two germline ends. The CDR3 reads CASSTEGHRSVSPLHF. The DNA for the CDR3 is TGTGCCAGCAGTACCGAGGGACACAGATCGGTATCACCCCTCCACTTT.

This chain links TRBV7-9 with TRBJ2-3, with TRBD1 matching 8 bases. Germline loops: CDR1 SEHNR, CDR2 FQNEAQ (reference sequence). Losses at the gene ends were 1 base for V and 2 bases for J; bases not matched to a gene: 11. CDR3 length: 18 amino acids. The CDR3 coding sequence is TGTGCCAGCAGCTTAGGCAGGGGGCTCCGTGTGGTCACAGATACGCAGTATTTT. Translation: CASSLGRGLRVVTDTQYF.

The chain employs TRBV6-5 and TRBJ1-3; TRBD1 is a possible D gene (5 bases). The germline CDR1 and CDR2 sequences are MNHEY and SVGAGI. Trimming shortened V by 6 bases and J by 3 bases, and 9 bases separated the two germline ends. The CDR3 length is 13 residues. This chain's CDR3 is CASRRGIGNTIYF. CDR3 bases: TGTGCCAGCAGGCGGGGGATTGGAAACACCATATATTTT.

The J gene is TRBJ1-6, the V gene TRBV2, with 7 positions matching TRBD1. V gave up 6 bases and J gave up 9 bases; unmatched junction bases: 11. The CDR3 is 15 residues long. Germline loops: CDR1 SNHLY, CDR2 FYNNEI. CDR3 protein: CASRETTGTSSPLHF. The CDR3 DNA is TGTGCCAGCAGGGAGACGACAGGGACGAGTTCACCCCTCCACTTT.

The chain has TRBV3-1 (or the pseudogene TRBV3-2) and TRBJ2-3, with TRBD2 identical over 9 bases. The ends lost 4 bases at V and 4 bases at J; junction bases unmatched: 15. Germline V gene lookup returns CDR1 LGHDT and CDR2 YNNKEL (reference sequence). The CDR3 sequence is 18 residues long. The CDR3 bases are TGTGCCAGCAGCCGCCAACTCCCTGCGGGAGGGCCCGCAGATACGCAGTATTTT. Translating it yields CASSRQLPAGGPADTQYF.

This chain links TRBV10-3 with TRBJ1-5; TRBD1 aligns across 9 bases. V lost 6 bases, J lost 6 bases, and 6 bases stayed unmatched. The CDR3 has 14 residues. Looked up from germline, CDR1 is ENHRY and CDR2 is SYGVKD. As DNA, the CDR3 is TGTGCCATCAGCGGGACAGGGTTATCTCAGCCCCAGCATTTT. Translation: CAISGTGLSQPQHF.

The CDR3 protein is CASSPPGTSVYEQYF. CDR3 DNA sequence: TGTGCCAGCAGCCCCCCCGGGACTAGCGTCTACGAGCAGTACTTC. The rearrangement uses TRBV7-2 and TRBJ2-7; the match to TRBD2 covers 10 bases. This CDR3 has 15 amino acids. V lost 5 bases to trimming and J lost 3 bases; unmatched junction nucleotides: 7. The germline gives CDR1 SGHTA, CDR2 FQGNSA.